Listed below are T cell receptor beta chains from one sample, sequenced in a study of spatial heterogeneity in lung cancer. One entry per CDR3 protein, called by TCRdb with MiXCR from the 5' RACE reads. The repertoire includes approximately 5,400 distinct CDR3 sequences, about 8.4% of them detected once, and 30% to 40% sits in the top ten. Sequencing used lung tumor tissue, obtained at surgery. The receptors shown here come from a female donor with early-stage non-small cell lung cancer. The CDR3 runs from the conserved cysteine through the conserved F or W. D genes are given only for firm matches. The size of a clone is reported for some rows only, either as once, few or many, or as a class for expanded clones.

V gene	J gene	clone size	D gene	CDR3 protein	CDR3 DNA
TRBV10-1	TRBJ2-3	many	TRBD2	CASSESVAGTDTQYF	TGCGCCAGCAGTGAGTCGGTAGCGGGAACAGATACGCAGTATTTT
TRBV6-5	TRBJ1-1	many	.	CASIKGASNTEAFF	TGTGCCAGCATTAAAGGGGCCTCGAACACTGAAGCTTTCTTT
TRBV7-9	TRBJ2-7	many	.	CASSHWTGGSYEQYF	TGTGCCAGCAGCCATTGGACAGGAGGGTCCTACGAGCAGTACTTC
TRBV7-9	TRBJ2-7	.	.	CASSPGQADTYEQYF	TGTGCCAGCAGCCCCGGGCAGGCCGACACCTACGAGCAGTACTTC
TRBV28	TRBJ1-5	many	.	CASSLHSGNQPQHF	TGTGCCAGCAGTTTGCACAGCGGCAATCAGCCCCAGCATTTT
TRBV11-2	TRBJ2-1	medium-sized	TRBD2	CASSPSGTYNEQFF	TGTGCCAGCAGCCCCAGCGGGACCTACAATGAGCAGTTCTTC
TRBV5-1	TRBJ1-1	many	TRBD1	CASSLGTGLNTEAFF	TGCGCCAGCAGCTTGGGGACAGGGTTGAACACTGAAGCTTTCTTT
TRBV7-3	TRBJ2-2	medium-sized	.	CASSPINTGELFF	TGTGCCAGCAGCCCCATCAACACCGGGGAGCTGTTTTTT
TRBV7-2	TRBJ1-1	medium-sized	.	CASSLDRDTEAFF	TGTGCCAGCAGCTTAGACCGGGACACTGAAGCTTTCTTT
TRBV2	TRBJ2-1	many	TRBD1	CASRPGTGGYNEQFF	TGTGCCAGCAGGCCGGGGACAGGGGGCTACAATGAGCAGTTCTTC
TRBV5-1	TRBJ1-1	medium-sized	.	CASSLEVSTEAFF	TGCGCCAGCAGCTTGGAGGTGAGCACTGAAGCTTTCTTT
TRBV27	TRBJ2-1	many	.	CASSLPGTTNEQFF	TGTGCCAGCAGTTTGCCCGGGACAACGAATGAGCAGTTCTTC
TRBV7-2	TRBJ1-2	many	.	CASGRGGTPYGYTF	TGTGCCAGCGGCAGAGGGGGGACACCCTATGGCTACACCTTC
TRBV28	TRBJ2-7	few	.	CASSFLARQRFGQYF	TGTGCCAGCAGTTTCCTAGCCCGGCAGAGGTTTGGGCAGTACTTC
TRBV20-1	TRBJ1-1	many	.	CSPKAEAFF	TGCAGTCCTAAGGCGGAGGCTTTCTTT
TRBV20-1	TRBJ2-3	many	.	CSAPLGADTQYF	TGCAGTGCCCCTTTGGGGGCAGATACGCAGTATTTT
TRBV5-4	TRBJ2-3	many	.	CASSSDSVTDTQYF	TGTGCCAGCAGCTCGGATAGCGTCACAGATACGCAGTATTTT
TRBV28	TRBJ1-3	many	.	CASAEQPHTIYF	TGTGCCAGCGCTGAACAGCCTCACACCATATATTTT
TRBV4-1	TRBJ1-1	many	.	CASSQSPAKRSATEAFF	TGCGCCAGCAGCCAATCCCCGGCCAAAAGAAGTGCCACTGAAGCTTTCTTT
TRBV28	TRBJ2-7	medium-sized	.	CASSVGVYEQYF	TGTGCCAGCAGTGTGGGGGTGTACGAGCAGTACTTC
TRBV19	TRBJ2-3	few	TRBD2	CASKDPFAGGVADTQYF	TGTGCCAGTAAAGACCCCTTCGCGGGAGGTGTTGCAGATACGCAGTATTTT
TRBV7-3	TRBJ2-2	many	.	CASSYLPGLDTGELFF	TGTGCCAGCAGCTATCTGCCAGGGTTAGACACCGGGGAGCTGTTTTTT
TRBV3-1	TRBJ1-1	medium-sized	.	CASSLGRGTRDTEAFF	TGTGCCAGCAGCCTAGGAAGAGGGACCAGGGACACTGAAGCTTTCTTT
TRBV10-3	TRBJ1-2	medium-sized	.	CATQESSLNYGYTF	TGTGCCACCCAGGAGAGCTCCCTTAACTATGGCTACACCTTC
TRBV5-4	TRBJ2-1	many	TRBD2	CASSFEGGTYNEQFF	TGTGCCAGCAGCTTTGAGGGAGGGACCTACAATGAGCAGTTCTTC
TRBV28	TRBJ1-1	few	.	CASSLTVFMNTEAFF	TGTGCCAGCAGTTTAACAGTGTTTATGAACACTGAAGCTTTCTTT
TRBV5-1	TRBJ2-3	medium-sized	TRBD2	CASSRGTSGGVADTQYF	TGCGCCAGCAGCAGAGGGACTAGCGGGGGGGTCGCAGATACGCAGTATTTT
TRBV6-1	TRBJ1-1	many	.	CASGARSRDTEAFF	TGTGCCAGCGGAGCGAGGTCGAGGGACACTGAAGCTTTCTTT
TRBV30	TRBJ2-2	.	.	CAWSAPTRTGELFF	TGTGCCTGGAGTGCTCCAACCCGAACCGGGGAGCTGTTTTTT
TRBV11-2	TRBJ1-6	medium-sized	.	CASSLGAPLNSPLHF	TGTGCCAGCAGCTTAGGCGCTCCGCTTAATTCACCCCTCCACTTT
TRBV27	TRBJ2-3	many	.	CASSPSRGNTQYF	TGTGCCAGCAGCCCGAGCCGTGGTAATACGCAGTATTTT
TRBV7-2	TRBJ2-5	medium-sized	.	CASSLQQKQETQYF	TGTGCCAGCAGCTTACAACAGAAACAAGAGACCCAGTACTTC
TRBV27	TRBJ1-1	medium-sized	TRBD1	CASSEGQGNTEAFF	TGTGCCAGCAGCGAGGGACAGGGGAACACTGAAGCTTTCTTT
TRBV12-3/TRBV12-4	TRBJ1-5	many	TRBD1	CASSMDRGSNQPQHF	TGTGCCAGCAGCATGGACAGGGGTAGCAATCAGCCCCAGCATTTT
TRBV28	TRBJ2-2	many	TRBD2	CASSPFLAGGELFF	TGTGCCAGCAGCCCATTCCTAGCGGGGGGGGAGCTGTTTTTT
TRBV2	TRBJ1-1	few	.	CASTPRETEAFF	TGTGCCAGCACTCCTCGGGAGACTGAAGCTTTCTTT
TRBV4-1	TRBJ1-2	.	.	CASSPQGTGYGYTF	TGCGCCAGCAGCCCACAAGGAACGGGCTATGGCTACACCTTC
TRBV7-3	TRBJ2-5	medium-sized	TRBD2	CASSPQTRLAGGQETQYF	TGTGCCAGCAGCCCCCAAACACGACTAGCGGGGGGACAAGAGACCCAGTACTTC
TRBV20-1	TRBJ2-1	many	TRBD2	CSARNAVGGLGFF	TGCAGTGCTAGGAATGCAGTTGGGGGACTAGGGTTCTTC
TRBV27	TRBJ2-2	many	.	CASKPNTGELFF	TGTGCCAGCAAACCGAACACCGGGGAGCTGTTTTTT
TRBV7-8	TRBJ2-7	.	TRBD1	CASRTGTGGDEQYF	TGTGCCAGCAGGACCGGGACAGGGGGAGACGAGCAGTACTTC
TRBV28	TRBJ2-2	many	.	CASSLPSLVRSGELFF	TGTGCCAGCAGTTTACCCAGCTTGGTGCGTTCCGGGGAGCTGTTTTTT
TRBV28	TRBJ2-1	many	.	CASSLYVELYNEQFF	TGTGCCAGCAGTTTATACGTAGAACTCTACAATGAGCAGTTCTTC
TRBV9	TRBJ1-3	many	TRBD1	CASSQGERGNTIYF	TGTGCCAGCAGCCAGGGGGAACGGGGAAACACCATATATTTT
TRBV6-5	TRBJ1-2	large	.	CASSYYREDGYTF	TGTGCCAGCAGTTACTACAGGGAGGATGGCTACACCTTC
TRBV29-1	TRBJ2-7	many	.	CSVLTVSSYEQYF	TGCAGCGTTTTGACGGTGAGCTCCTACGAGCAGTACTTC
TRBV10-3	TRBJ2-7	many	TRBD1	CAIRERTGGKSEQYF	TGTGCCATCAGAGAGAGGACAGGGGGTAAGTCGGAGCAGTACTTC
TRBV7-2	TRBJ2-5	many	.	CASSLVLGVQETQYF	TGTGCCAGCAGCTTAGTACTGGGGGTTCAAGAGACCCAGTACTTC
TRBV14	TRBJ2-6	.	.	CASRPTGSSGANVLTF	TGTGCCAGCAGACCTACAGGGTCCTCTGGGGCCAACGTCCTGACTTTC
TRBV5-1	TRBJ2-3	.	.	CASSLGGYTDTQYF	TGCGCCAGCAGCTTGGGAGGCTACACAGATACGCAGTATTTT
TRBV9	TRBJ2-2	many	TRBD2	CASGIAGAFTGELFF	TGTGCCAGCGGAATAGCGGGGGCTTTCACCGGGGAGCTGTTTTTT
TRBV21-1	TRBJ2-1	many	.	CASSKGPWTNNEQFF	TGTGCCAGCAGCAAGGGACCTTGGACGAACAATGAGCAGTTCTTC
TRBV4-2	TRBJ1-2	many	.	CASSQGEAGDYGYTF	TGTGCCAGCAGCCAAGGGGAGGCAGGGGACTATGGCTACACCTTC